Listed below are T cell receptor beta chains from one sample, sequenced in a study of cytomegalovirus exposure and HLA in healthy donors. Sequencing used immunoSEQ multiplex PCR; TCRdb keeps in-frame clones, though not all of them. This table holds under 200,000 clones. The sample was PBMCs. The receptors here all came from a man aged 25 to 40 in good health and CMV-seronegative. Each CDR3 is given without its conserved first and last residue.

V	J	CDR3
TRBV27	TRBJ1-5	ASSPGQNLWNQPQH
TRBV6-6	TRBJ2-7	ASSYRPRREQY
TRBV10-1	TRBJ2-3	ASSEAGREPDTQY
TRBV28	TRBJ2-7	ASSNTSDGYEQY
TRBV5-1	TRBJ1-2	ASSLGQGESDGYT
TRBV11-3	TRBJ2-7	ASSSPAGPYEQY
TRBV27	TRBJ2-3	ASSLRRLDTQY
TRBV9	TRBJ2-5	ASSQGTGVQTQY
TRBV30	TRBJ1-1	AWSGGQGATEAF
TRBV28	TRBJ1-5	ASSEGTPGQPQH
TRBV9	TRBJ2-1	ASSVAGAEYNEQF
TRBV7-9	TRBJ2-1	ASSLARTETTPSYNEQF
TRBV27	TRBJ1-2	ARKGQGGPYGYT
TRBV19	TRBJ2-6	ASSIGSGANVLT
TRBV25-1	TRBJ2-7	ASSVGYDFPSYEQY
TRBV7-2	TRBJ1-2	ASIPQGDPYRGYT
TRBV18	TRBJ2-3	ASSPLGTEGASGTDTQY
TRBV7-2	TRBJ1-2	ASSLSRDTNYGYT
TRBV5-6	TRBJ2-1	ASSFSPGSYNEQF
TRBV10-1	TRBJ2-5	ASSDSQGDLETQY
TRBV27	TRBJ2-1	ASSFFTSGRGEGNEQF
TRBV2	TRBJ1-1	ASRPYRDTEAF
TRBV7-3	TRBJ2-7	ASSPGGPEQY
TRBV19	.	ASSIMTASYEQY
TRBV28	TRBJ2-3	ASSYVTSADTQY
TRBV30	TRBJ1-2	AWGGLGGYT
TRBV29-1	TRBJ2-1	SVEGEGRYEQF
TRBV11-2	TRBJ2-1	ASSLLPRDRV
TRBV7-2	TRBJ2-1	ASSYSGSGGDEQF
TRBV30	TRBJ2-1	AWGTSGRNYSEQF
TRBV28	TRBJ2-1	ASSSGQGRNEQF
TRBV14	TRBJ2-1	ASSHGTQAYNEQF
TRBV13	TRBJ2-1	ASSLGLLAGYSYNEQF
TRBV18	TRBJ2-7	ASSPRQANTYEQY
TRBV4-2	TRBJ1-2	ASSQDRGLTNYGYT
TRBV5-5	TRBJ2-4	ASSLGRGQAAKNIQY
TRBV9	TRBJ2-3	ASSVGPLAGTTSTDTQY
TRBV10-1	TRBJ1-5	ASSGTGDQPQH
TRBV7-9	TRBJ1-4	ASSPDSVLF
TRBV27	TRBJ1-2	ASSLSEDSPEGYT
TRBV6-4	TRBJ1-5	ASSEPTGEQPQH
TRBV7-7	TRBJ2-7	ASSRGLAGEHAQY
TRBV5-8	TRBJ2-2	ASSLRGGNVGELF
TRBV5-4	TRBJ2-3	ASSLGGQGRTDTQY
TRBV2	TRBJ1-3	ASQGISGNTIY